The rows below give T cell receptor beta chains drawn from one sample of a study of OX40 agonist ivuxolimab in advanced cancers. Repertoires were generated with immunoSEQ multiplex PCR, while TCRdb's copy carries only in-frame clones and drops some. The sample has about 70,000 clones, 65% to 85% seen once. Here the sequenced sample was CD4+ or CD8+ T cells sorted from blood, taken in a trial of the OX40 agonist ivuxolimab. All receptors come from an adult with an advanced solid tumor such as melanoma, head and neck, liver or kidney cancer. CDR3s include the opening cysteine and the closing phenylalanine or tryptophan. The D gene is left open where the match is weak. The size field is filled for only some rows; it gives once, few, many or a size class.

v_gene	d_gene	j_gene	abundance	CDR3nt	CDR3aa
TRBV2	.	TRBJ1-1	.	TGTGCCAGCAGAGTAAATCAGGGTGAGACTGAAGCTTTCTTT	CASRVNQGETEAFF
TRBV6-5	.	TRBJ1-1	.	TGTGCCAGCAATTGGCGGAGGGAAACTGAAGCTTTCTTT	CASNWRRETEAFF
TRBV5-1	.	TRBJ1-5	.	TGCGCCAGCAAGCCGTTGAGCGGCGGTGCTCAGCCCCAGCATTTT	CASKPLSGGAQPQHF
TRBV6-1	.	TRBJ1-1	.	TGTGCCAGCAGTTTACAGGGCTCCACTGAAGCTTTCTTT	CASSLQGSTEAFF
TRBV2	.	TRBJ1-6	.	TGTGCCAGCAAAATTACAGGGCTCGAGAATTCACCCCTCCACTTT	CASKITGLENSPLHF
TRBV6-5	TRBD1	TRBJ2-7	.	TGTGCCAGCAGTTCTCCTTCTACCGGGACAGGGAGCGAGCAGTACTTC	CASSSPSTGTGSEQYF
TRBV6-6	.	TRBJ1-4	.	TGTGCCAGCAGTCCGACTAGTACAGGGTGGAAACTGTTTTTT	CASSPTSTGWKLFF
TRBV5-6	.	TRBJ2-1	.	TGTGCCAGCAGCTATGGTCAGGGGAATGAGCAGTTCTTC	CASSYGQGNEQFF
TRBV5-1	.	TRBJ1-4	.	TGCGCCAGCAGCTCCCGAGCAGGAAGAGCAACTAATGAAAAACTGTTTTTT	CASSSRAGRATNEKLFF
TRBV13	.	TRBJ1-6	.	TGTGCCAGCAGCCGCGGGGGGACTAGCTCCTATAATTCACCCCTCCACTTT	CASSRGGTSSYNSPLHF
TRBV27	TRBD1	TRBJ1-6	.	TGTGCCAGCAGCCCGACAGGGGGCGCTTGGAATTCACCCCTCCACTTT	CASSPTGGAWNSPLHF
TRBV19	.	TRBJ1-4	.	TGTGCCAGTAGTAAGACAGCAACTAATGAAAAACTGTTTTTT	CASSKTATNEKLFF
TRBV5-5	.	TRBJ1-1	.	TGTGCCAGCAGCTTTTTCCCCGGGACAACGAACACTGAAGCTTTCTTT	CASSFFPGTTNTEAFF
TRBV9	.	TRBJ2-5	.	TGTGCCAGCAGCGGGGGGACCGCCGGCGAGACCCAGTACTTC	CASSGGTAGETQYF
TRBV30	TRBD1	TRBJ1-1	few	TGTGCCGGGACAGGCTCCCAATGGGCTGAAGCTTTCTTT	CAGTGSQWAEAFF
TRBV5-1	TRBD1	TRBJ2-6	.	TGCGCCAGCAGCTCCCAACAGGGGATCTCTGGGGCCAACGTCCTGACTTTC	CASSSQQGISGANVLTF
TRBV6-1	.	TRBJ1-5	.	TGTGCCAGCAGAGGATTAAGGAGCAATCAGCCCCAGCATTTT	CASRGLRSNQPQHF
TRBV5-1	TRBD1	TRBJ1-1	.	TGCGCCAGCAGCTTAGGGACAGGGGCGAGCACTGAAGCTTTCTTT	CASSLGTGASTEAFF
TRBV11-2	TRBD1	TRBJ2-5	.	TGTGCCAGCAGACCCGGGACAGGAAGATCGGGGCAAGAGACCCAGTACTTC	CASRPGTGRSGQETQYF
TRBV5-4	.	TRBJ2-7	.	TGTGCCAGCAGCTTTTGGGGGCGCTTCAACGAGCAGTACTTC	CASSFWGRFNEQYF